This TCR beta chain derives from a study of human T cells and chemical hapten exposure. TCRdb redid the calling of the 5' RACE reads with MiXCR, one entry per CDR3 protein. This sample has about 120,000 distinct CDR3 sequences, with 19% found just once. Germline V gene lookup returns CDR1 MDHEN and CDR2 SYDVKM. The CDR3 covers 15 residues. V lost 6 bases, J lost 5 bases, and 17 bases lay in between. Unfractionated whole blood served as the source for total RNA extraction. The source of this sequence is a human donor in good health. The J gene is TRBJ2-1, the V gene TRBV28; no reliable D call. CDR3 protein: CASSTPPLFHNEQFF. CDR3 coding DNA: TGTGCCAGCAGCACACCCCCACTTTTTCACAATGAGCAGTTCTTC.